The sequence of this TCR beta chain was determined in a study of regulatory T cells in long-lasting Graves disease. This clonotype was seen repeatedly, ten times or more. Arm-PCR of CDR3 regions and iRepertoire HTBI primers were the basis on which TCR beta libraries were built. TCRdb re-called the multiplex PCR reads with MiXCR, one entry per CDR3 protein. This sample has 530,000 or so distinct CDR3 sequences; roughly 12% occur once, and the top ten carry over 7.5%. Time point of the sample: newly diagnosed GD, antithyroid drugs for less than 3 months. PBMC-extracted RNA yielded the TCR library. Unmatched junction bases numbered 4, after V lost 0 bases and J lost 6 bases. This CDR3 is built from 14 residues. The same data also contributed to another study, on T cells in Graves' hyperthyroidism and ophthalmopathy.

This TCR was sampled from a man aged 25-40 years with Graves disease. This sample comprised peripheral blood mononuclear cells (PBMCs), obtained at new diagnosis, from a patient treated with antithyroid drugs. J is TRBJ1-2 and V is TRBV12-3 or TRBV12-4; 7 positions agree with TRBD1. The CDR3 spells CASSLAGQTDGYTF. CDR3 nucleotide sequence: TGTGCCAGCAGTTTAGCGGGACAGACTGATGGCTACACCTTC.